This is a list of T cell receptor beta chains from one sample in a study of molecular identifiers for immune sequencing clone quantification. From the PCR reads, TCRdb called clonotypes with MiXCR, one entry per CDR3 protein. The data hold hundreds of thousands of distinct CDR3 sequences, with around 25% observed a single time. Material: naive CD8+ T cells from blood, with Jurkat cell RNA spiked in. These receptors all come from a human donor in good health. Some libraries in this study had Jurkat cell RNA spiked in. The CDR3 runs from the conserved cysteine through the conserved F or W. A D gene is named only where the DNA matches it firmly. Where a row states a size, it is once, few, many or the class of an expanded clone; other rows omit it.

. . TRBJ2-3 15 TRBV7-9 CASSHPDKYTDTRYF TGTGCCAGCAGCCACCCCGACAAATACACGGATACGCGGTATTTT
few TRBD2 TRBJ2-5 16 TRBV7-9 CASSLASGKRLETQYF TGTGCCAGCAGCTTAGCTAGCGGGAAGAGGCTGGAGACCCAGTACTTC
many . TRBJ2-5 16 TRBV5-1 CASSPPGLPYKETQYF TGCGCCAGCAGCCCACCCGGTCTCCCGTACAAAGAGACCCAGTACTTC
. TRBD1 TRBJ1-4 14 TRBV19 CASTGTGWNEKLFF TGTGCCAGTACCGGGACAGGGTGGAATGAAAAACTGTTTTTT
many . TRBJ1-1 15 TRBV20-1 CSAIHYRELGTEAFF TGCAGTGCTATCCACTACAGGGAATTGGGCACTGAAGCTTTCTTT
many . TRBJ1-1 11 TRBV7-8 CASSFGSEAFF TGTGCCAGCAGTTTCGGGTCTGAAGCTTTCTTT
. . TRBJ2-1 13 TRBV7-2 CASSLGGLGEQFF TGTGCCAGCAGCTTGGGCGGACTGGGGGAGCAGTTCTTC
few TRBD1 TRBJ2-2 15 TRBV19 CASSLDRGYTGELFF TGTGCCAGTAGCCTTGACAGGGGGTACACCGGGGAGCTGTTTTTT
many . TRBJ1-1 10 TRBV2 CASSVTEAFF TGTGCCAGCAGTGTCACTGAAGCTTTCTTT
many TRBD1 TRBJ2-7 14 TRBV27 CASSPRGQGYEQYF TGTGCCAGCAGTCCGAGGGGACAGGGTTACGAGCAGTACTTC
many . TRBJ1-2 15 TRBV13 CASSQVWAGAHGYTF TGTGCCAGCAGCCAGGTATGGGCAGGGGCCCATGGCTACACCTTC
many . TRBJ2-7 14 TRBV10-3 CAISESLGQNEQYF TGTGCCATCAGTGAGTCCCTTGGGCAGAACGAGCAGTACTTC
. TRBD1 TRBJ2-7 15 TRBV5-1 CASSLGTGGFNEQYF TGCGCCAGCAGCTTGGGGACAGGGGGCTTCAACGAGCAGTACTTC
many . TRBJ2-7 14 TRBV2 CASSEAGSSYEQYF TGTGCCAGCAGTGAAGCGGGGAGCTCCTACGAGCAGTACTTC
many . TRBJ2-5 13 TRBV4-1 CASSQVVPETQYF TGCGCCAGCAGCCAAGTCGTTCCAGAGACCCAGTACTTC
many . TRBJ1-5 13 TRBV19 CASTLGYNQPQHF TGTGCCAGTACCCTGGGGTACAATCAGCCCCAGCATTTT
few TRBD2 TRBJ2-7 13 TRBV30 CAWGAGATYEQYF TGTGCCTGGGGAGCGGGGGCCACCTACGAGCAGTACTTC
few . TRBJ1-2 15 TRBV6-2/TRBV6-3 CASSYSGTNHYGYTF TGTGCCAGCAGTTACTCCGGGACGAATCACTATGGCTACACCTTC
few . TRBJ1-6 15 TRBV28 CASSYGTPYNSPLHF TGTGCCAGCAGTTATGGGACACCTTATAATTCACCCCTCCACTTT
. TRBD1 TRBJ1-1 14 TRBV30 CACRGEGWFAEAFF TGTGCCTGCAGGGGGGAGGGGTGGTTTGCTGAAGCTTTCTTT
few . TRBJ1-1 16 TRBV6-2/TRBV6-3 CASSYSVVQGLTEAFF TGTGCCAGCAGTTACTCGGTTGTGCAGGGGCTCACTGAAGCTTTCTTT
once . TRBJ2-1 11 TRBV11-2 CASSVVDLQFF TGTGCCAGCAGCGTAGTGGATTTGCAGTTCTTC
. . TRBJ2-2 12 TRBV9 CASNQAAGELFF TGTGCCAGCAATCAGGCGGCCGGGGAGCTGTTTTTT
. TRBD1 TRBJ2-3 16 TRBV18 CASSPSDRVRTDPQYF TGTGCCAGCTCACCCTCCGACAGGGTTCGCACAGATCCGCAGTATTTT
few TRBD1 TRBJ2-7 14 TRBV28 CASTLQGASYEQYF TGTGCCAGCACCCTTCAGGGGGCCAGTTACGAGCAGTACTTC
few . TRBJ1-2 15 TRBV4-1 CASSQEVRVVHGYTF TGCGCCAGCAGCCAAGAAGTCCGCGTGGTTCATGGCTACACCTTC
. TRBD1 TRBJ1-1 13 TRBV5-6 CASSPGQGAAAFF TGTGCCAGCAGCCCGGGACAGGGGGCAGCGGCTTTCTTT
. TRBD1 TRBJ2-5 13 TRBV11-2 CARSPDRGLLQYF TGTGCCCGCAGCCCTGACAGGGGGCTACTTCAGTACTTC
. TRBD1 TRBJ2-2 15 TRBV5-4 CASSLRTGPTGELFF TGTGCCAGCAGCTTAAGGACAGGGCCCACCGGGGAGCTGTTTTTT
many . TRBJ1-5 12 TRBV27 CASRTMGQPQHF TGTGCCAGCAGAACTATGGGACAGCCCCAGCATTTT
many . TRBJ1-2 13 TRBV12-3/TRBV12-4 CASSLASSYGYTF TGTGCCAGCAGTTTAGCCAGTAGCTATGGCTACACCTTC
many . TRBJ2-3 14 TRBV12-3/TRBV12-4 CASSFLGSTDTQYF TGTGCCAGCAGCTTCCTTGGCTCCACAGATACGCAGTATTTT
many TRBD2 TRBJ2-1 13 TRBV7-9 CASSPPGGYEQFF TGTGCCAGCAGCCCCCCCGGGGGGTATGAGCAGTTCTTC
. . TRBJ2-1 15 TRBV4-3 CASSQVGGIKREQFF TGCGCCAGCAGCCAAGTAGGGGGAATTAAGCGTGAGCAGTTCTTC
many TRBD1 TRBJ1-1 15 TRBV2 CASSEEGATFTEAFF TGTGCCAGCAGTGAAGAGGGGGCTACGTTCACTGAAGCTTTCTTT
. . TRBJ2-3 15 TRBV19 CASSTGRFSTDTQYF TGTGCCAGTAGTACGGGCAGATTTTCCACAGATACGCAGTATTTT
. . TRBJ2-7 12 TRBV7-9 CASSLSNPEQYF TGTGCCAGCAGCTTATCTAATCCCGAGCAGTACTTC
once TRBD2 TRBJ2-1 17 TRBV4-3 CASGQDRASGSLNEQFF TGCGCCAGCGGCCAAGATCGGGCTAGCGGGAGCCTCAATGAGCAGTTCTTC
. . TRBJ2-5 14 TRBV27 CASASALRADLAYF TGTGCCAGCGCATCAGCTCTCAGGGCTGATCTAGCCTACTTC
many TRBD2 TRBJ2-7 15 TRBV5-1 CASSTGTITSYEQYF TGCGCCAGCAGCACCGGGACTATAACCTCCTACGAGCAGTACTTC
. . TRBJ1-5 14 TRBV6-2/TRBV6-3 CASSYGARNQPQHF TGTGCCAGCAGTTACGGGGCACGGAATCAGCCCCAGCATTTT
few TRBD1 TRBJ2-1 15 TRBV7-9 CASSPQGVGIDEQFF TGTGCCAGCAGCCCACAGGGGGTCGGGATCGATGAGCAGTTCTTC
. . TRBJ2-7 15 TRBV11-2 CASSLGPGKSYEQYF TGTGCCAGCAGCTTAGGGCCCGGGAAGAGCTACGAGCAGTACTTC
. . TRBJ2-5 16 TRBV7-9 CASSLDRHLGQETQYF TGTGCCAGCAGCTTAGATAGGCACCTAGGCCAAGAGACCCAGTACTTC
. . TRBJ2-3 11 TRBV27 CASSFGDTQCF TGTGCCAGCAGTTTCGGAGATACGCAGTGTTTT
many . TRBJ1-2 16 TRBV7-2 CASSPHSGSLNYGYTF TGTGCCAGCAGCCCGCATTCTGGAAGCCTTAACTATGGCTACACCTTC
many . TRBJ2-7 15 TRBV4-3 CASSPGASAIYEQYF TGCGCCAGCAGCCCTGGGGCTAGCGCGATCTACGAGCAGTACTTC
. . TRBJ1-2 12 TRBV19 CASSIGRAGYTF TGTGCCAGTAGTATAGGACGCGCGGGCTACACCTTC
many . TRBJ2-5 13 TRBV10-3 CAISESSQETQYF TGTGCCATCAGTGAGTCGAGTCAAGAGACCCAGTACTTC
. . TRBJ2-3 13 TRBV9 CATGKEAGDTQYF TGTGCCACAGGGAAGGAAGCCGGAGATACGCAGTATTTT
many . TRBJ2-7 11 TRBV7-9 CASSPLQGPLF TGTGCCAGCAGCCCCCTACAGGGACCTCTCTTC
few TRBD1 TRBJ2-5 15 TRBV5-4 CASSSDLTGEETQYF TGTGCCAGCAGCTCGGACCTGACAGGGGAAGAGACCCAGTACTTC
few TRBD2 TRBJ2-7 16 TRBV4-3 CASSQDGTSGFYEQYF TGCGCCAGCAGCCAAGATGGCACTAGCGGTTTCTACGAGCAGTACTTC
few . TRBJ1-2 14 TRBV6-2/TRBV6-3 CTSSTIINSYGYTF TGTACCAGCAGTACAATTATAAACAGCTATGGCTACACCTTC
many . TRBJ1-1 14 TRBV5-4 CASSLGREGTEAFF TGTGCCAGCAGCTTGGGCAGGGAAGGGACTGAAGCTTTCTTT
many . TRBJ2-7 13 TRBV19 CASSSPDSYEQYF TGTGCCAGTAGTAGCCCCGACAGCTACGAGCAGTACTTC
few . TRBJ1-3 19 TRBV7-6 CASSLGRGMLPSSGNTIYF TGTGCCAGCAGCTTAGGTCGGGGCATGTTACCGAGCTCTGGAAACACCATATATTTT
few . TRBJ1-2 13 TRBV6-5 CASSGGRWYGYTF TGTGCCAGCAGCGGGGGGCGATGGTATGGCTACACCTTC
few . TRBJ1-2 13 TRBV12-3/TRBV12-4 CASTRDGVRGYTF TGTGCCAGCACAAGGGACGGGGTAAGAGGCTACACCTTC